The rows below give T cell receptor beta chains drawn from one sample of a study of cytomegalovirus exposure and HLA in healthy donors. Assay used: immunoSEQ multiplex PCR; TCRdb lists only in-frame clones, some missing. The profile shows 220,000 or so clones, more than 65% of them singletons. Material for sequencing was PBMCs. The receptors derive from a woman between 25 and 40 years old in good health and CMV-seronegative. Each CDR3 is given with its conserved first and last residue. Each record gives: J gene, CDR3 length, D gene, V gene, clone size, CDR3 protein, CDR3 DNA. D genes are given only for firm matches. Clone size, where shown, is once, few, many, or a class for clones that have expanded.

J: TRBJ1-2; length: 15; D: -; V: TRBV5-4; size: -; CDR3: CASSLVGGSLNGYTF; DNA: TGTGCCAGCAGCTTGGTAGGGGGATCCCTTAATGGCTACACCTTC
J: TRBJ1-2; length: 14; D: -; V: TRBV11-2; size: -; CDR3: CASSLVQGPYGYTF; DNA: TGTGCCAGCAGCTTAGTGCAGGGGCCCTATGGCTACACCTTC
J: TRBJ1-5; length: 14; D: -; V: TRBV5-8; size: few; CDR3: CASHGSFSNQPQHF; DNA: TGTGCCAGCCACGGGAGCTTTAGCAATCAGCCCCAGCATTTT
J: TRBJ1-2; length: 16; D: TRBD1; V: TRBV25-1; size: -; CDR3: CASSESGDRANYGYTF; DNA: TGTGCCAGCAGTGAATCAGGGGACAGGGCTAACTATGGCTACACCTTC
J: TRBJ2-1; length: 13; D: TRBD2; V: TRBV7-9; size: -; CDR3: CASSSVGAGEAFF; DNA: TGTGCCAGCAGCTCCGTCGGGGCGGGAGAGGCGTTCTTC
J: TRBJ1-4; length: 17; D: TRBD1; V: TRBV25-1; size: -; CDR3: CASSPGQGAKGGEKLFF; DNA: TGTGCCAGCAGCCCCGGACAGGGGGCGAAGGGAGGGGAAAAACTGTTTTTT
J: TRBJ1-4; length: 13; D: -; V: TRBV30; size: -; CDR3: CAWGGAGNEKLFF; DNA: TGTGCCTGGGGGGGGGCGGGAAACGAAAAACTGTTTTTT
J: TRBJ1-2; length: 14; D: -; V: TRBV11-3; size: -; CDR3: CASSPMGGGYGYTF; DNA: TGTGCCAGCAGTCCCATGGGAGGTGGCTATGGCTACACCTTC
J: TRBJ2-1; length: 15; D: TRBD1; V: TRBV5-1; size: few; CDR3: CASSLRTGGRNEQFF; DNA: TGCGCCAGCAGCTTGAGGACAGGGGGCAGGAATGAGCAGTTCTTC
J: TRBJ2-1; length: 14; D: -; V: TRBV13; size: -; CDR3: CASSFSGSAGEQFF; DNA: TGTGCCAGCAGCTTCAGCGGGTCAGCAGGGGAGCAGTTCTTC
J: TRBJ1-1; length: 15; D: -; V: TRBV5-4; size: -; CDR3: CASSLDTGLDTEAFF; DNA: TGTGCCAGCAGCTTGGATACAGGGTTGGACACTGAAGCTTTCTTT
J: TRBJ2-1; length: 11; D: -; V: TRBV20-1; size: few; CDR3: CSASPENEQFF; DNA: TGCAGTGCTAGTCCAGAAAATGAGCAGTTCTTC
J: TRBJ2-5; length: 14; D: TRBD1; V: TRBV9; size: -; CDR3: CASSAGQGWETQYF; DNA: TGTGCCAGCAGCGCCGGACAGGGGTGGGAGACCCAGTACTTC
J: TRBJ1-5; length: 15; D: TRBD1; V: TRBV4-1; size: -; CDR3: CASSQGSGGPQPQHF; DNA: TGCGCCAGCAGCCAAGGATCAGGGGGCCCCCAGCCCCAGCATTTT
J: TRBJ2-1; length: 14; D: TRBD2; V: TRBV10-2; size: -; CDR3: CASGGESSYNEQFF; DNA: TGCGCCAGCGGGGGGGAGAGCTCCTACAATGAGCAGTTCTTC
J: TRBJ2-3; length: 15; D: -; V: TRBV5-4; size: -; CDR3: CASSSWRQPPDTQYF; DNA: TGTGCCAGCAGCTCCTGGCGGCAGCCCCCAGATACGCAGTATTTT
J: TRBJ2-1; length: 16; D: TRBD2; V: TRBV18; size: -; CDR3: CASSPGTSGSMDEQFF; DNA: TGTGCCAGCTCACCAGGGACTAGCGGGAGTATGGATGAGCAGTTCTTC
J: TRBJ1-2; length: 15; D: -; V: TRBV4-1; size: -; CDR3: CASSQDPTGEYGYTF; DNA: TGCGCCAGCAGCCAAGACCCGACAGGCGAATATGGCTACACCTTC
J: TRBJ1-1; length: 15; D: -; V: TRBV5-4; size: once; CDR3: CASIPYRGGSTEAFF; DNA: TGTGCCAGCATCCCCTATCGCGGGGGGAGCACTGAAGCTTTCTTT
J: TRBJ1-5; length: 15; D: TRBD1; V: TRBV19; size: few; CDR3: CASSKAGGQNQPQHF; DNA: TGTGCCAGTAGTAAGGCAGGGGGGCAAAATCAGCCCCAGCATTTT
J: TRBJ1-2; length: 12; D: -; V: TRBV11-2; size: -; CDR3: CASFEPPGGYTF; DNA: TGTGCCAGCTTCGAGCCCCCGGGAGGCTACACCTTC
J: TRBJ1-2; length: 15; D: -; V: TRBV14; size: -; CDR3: CASSQGKGRGYGYTF; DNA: TGTGCCAGCAGCCAGGGAAAGGGAAGGGGCTATGGCTACACCTTC
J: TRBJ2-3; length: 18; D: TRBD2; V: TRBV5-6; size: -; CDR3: CASSLVREAGGPTDTQYF; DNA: TGTGCCAGCAGCTTGGTCCGGGAGGCGGGGGGCCCCACAGATACGCAGTATTTT
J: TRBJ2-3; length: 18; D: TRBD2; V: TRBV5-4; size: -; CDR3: CASSRTGRTSGRGDTQYF; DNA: TGTGCCAGCAGTCGGACAGGGCGGACTAGCGGGAGGGGTGATACGCAGTATTTT
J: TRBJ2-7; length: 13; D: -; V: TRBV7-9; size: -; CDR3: CSSSLGSSYEQYF; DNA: TGTTCCAGCAGCTTAGGCAGTTCCTACGAGCAGTACTTC
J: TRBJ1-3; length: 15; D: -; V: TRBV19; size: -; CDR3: CASSRGRVSGNTIYF; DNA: TGTGCCAGTAGTAGGGGCCGCGTCTCTGGAAACACCATATATTTT
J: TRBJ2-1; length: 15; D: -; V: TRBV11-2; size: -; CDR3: CASSLDLGGGNEQFF; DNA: TGTGCCAGCAGCTTAGATCTGGGTGGAGGCAATGAGCAGTTCTTC
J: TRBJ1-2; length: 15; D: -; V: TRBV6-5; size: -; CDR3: CASSPRSSGEYGYTF; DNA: TGTGCCAGCAGCCCACGGTCCTCGGGGGAGTATGGCTACACCTTC
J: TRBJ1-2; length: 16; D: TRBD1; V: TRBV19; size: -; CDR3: CASSLLWGTGGDGYTF; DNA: TGTGCCAGTAGTCTCCTCTGGGGGACAGGGGGCGACGGCTACACCTTC
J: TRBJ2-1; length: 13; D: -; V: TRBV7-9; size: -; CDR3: CASSFTSRPEQFF; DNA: TGTGCCAGCAGCTTTACTAGTCGCCCTGAGCAGTTCTTC
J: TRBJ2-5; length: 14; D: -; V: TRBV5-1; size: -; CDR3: CASSLEVAEETQYF; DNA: TGCGCCAGCAGCTTGGAAGTGGCAGAAGAGACCCAGTACTTC
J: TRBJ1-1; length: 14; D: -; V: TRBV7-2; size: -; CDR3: CASSLVVLGGEAFF; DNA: TGTGCCAGCAGCTTAGTGGTCCTTGGAGGTGAAGCTTTCTTT
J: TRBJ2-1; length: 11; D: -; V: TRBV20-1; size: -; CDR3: CSASRGNEQFF; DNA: TGCAGTGCTAGCCGGGGGAATGAGCAGTTCTTC
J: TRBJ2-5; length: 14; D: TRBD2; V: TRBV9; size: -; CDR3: CASSAASGTETQYF; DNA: TGTGCCAGCAGCGCGGCTAGCGGGACCGAGACCCAGTACTTC
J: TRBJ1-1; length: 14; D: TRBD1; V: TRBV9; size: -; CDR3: CASSGSGGLTEAFF; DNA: TGTGCCAGCAGCGGCTCAGGGGGCTTAACTGAAGCTTTCTTT
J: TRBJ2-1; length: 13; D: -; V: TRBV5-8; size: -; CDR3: CASSLAPGNEQFF; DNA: TGTGCCAGCAGCTTGGCCCCAGGCAATGAGCAGTTCTTC
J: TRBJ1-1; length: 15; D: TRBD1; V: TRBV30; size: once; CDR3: CAWRDRGRDGTEAFF; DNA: TGTGCCTGGAGGGACAGGGGGCGGGATGGCACTGAAGCTTTCTTT
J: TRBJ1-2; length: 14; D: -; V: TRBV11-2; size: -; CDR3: CASSLVGQLYGYTF; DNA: TGTGCCAGCAGCTTAGTAGGACAACTCTATGGCTACACCTTC
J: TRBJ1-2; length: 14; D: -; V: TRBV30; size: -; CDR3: CAWTTSGGGGESTF; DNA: TGTGCCTGGACCACGTCCGGGGGCGGGGGGGAGAGCACCTTC
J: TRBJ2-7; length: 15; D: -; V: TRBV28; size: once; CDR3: CASNNWGEGTYEQYF; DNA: TGTGCCAGCAACAACTGGGGAGAAGGTACCTACGAGCAGTACTTC
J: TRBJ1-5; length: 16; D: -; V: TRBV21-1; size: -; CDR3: CASSPWTGGAGQPQHF; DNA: TGTGCCAGCAGCCCGTGGACAGGGGGCGCCGGCCAGCCCCAGCATTTT
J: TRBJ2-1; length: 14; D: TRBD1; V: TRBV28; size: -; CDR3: CASIKQGGHREQFF; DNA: TGTGCCAGCATTAAACAGGGGGGACACCGTGAGCAGTTCTTC
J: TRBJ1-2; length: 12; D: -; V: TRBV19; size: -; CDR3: CASRPRAWGYTF; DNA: TGTGCCAGTAGACCCAGGGCTTGGGGCTACACCTTC
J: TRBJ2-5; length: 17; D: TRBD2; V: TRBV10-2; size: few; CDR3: CASSPGLAGVEQETQYF; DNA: TGCGCCAGCAGTCCCGGACTAGCGGGAGTGGAGCAAGAGACCCAGTACTTC
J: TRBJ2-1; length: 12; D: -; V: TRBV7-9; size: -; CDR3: CASSSGYNEQFF; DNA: TGTGCCAGCAGCTCCGGTTACAATGAGCAGTTCTTC
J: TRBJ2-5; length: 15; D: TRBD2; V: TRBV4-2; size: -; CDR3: CASSQLAGGRETQYF; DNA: TGTGCCAGCAGCCAGCTAGCGGGGGGACGGGAGACCCAGTACTTC
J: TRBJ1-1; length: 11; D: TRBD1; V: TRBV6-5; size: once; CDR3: CASSYRGQAFF; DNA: TGTGCCAGCAGTTACAGGGGGCAGGCTTTCTTT
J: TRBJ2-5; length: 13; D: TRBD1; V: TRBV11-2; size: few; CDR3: CASSQGAGETQYF; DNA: TGTGCCAGCAGCCAGGGGGCGGGGGAGACCCAGTACTTC
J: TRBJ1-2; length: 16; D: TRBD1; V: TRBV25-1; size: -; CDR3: CASSEGNRGADYGYTF; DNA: TGTGCCAGCAGTGAAGGAAACAGGGGGGCCGACTATGGCTACACCTTC
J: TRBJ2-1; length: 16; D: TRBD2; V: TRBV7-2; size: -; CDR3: CASSLVRLAVYNEQFF; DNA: TGTGCCAGCAGCTTAGTGCGCCTAGCGGTATACAATGAGCAGTTCTTC
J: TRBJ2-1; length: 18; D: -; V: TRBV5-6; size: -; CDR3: CASSLVHEGVGSYNEQFF; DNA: TGTGCCAGCAGCTTGGTACACGAGGGGGTAGGGTCCTACAATGAGCAGTTCTTC